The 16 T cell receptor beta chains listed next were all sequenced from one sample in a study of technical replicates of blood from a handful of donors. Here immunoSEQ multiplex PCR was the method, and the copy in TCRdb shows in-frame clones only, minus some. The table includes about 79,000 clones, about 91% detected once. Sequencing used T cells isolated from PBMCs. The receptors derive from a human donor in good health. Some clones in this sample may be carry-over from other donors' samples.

The CDR3 loop reads CASSFLPRGHQPQHF. In DNA, the CDR3 is TGTGCCAGCAGTTTCCTGCCTAGGGGGCATCAGCCCCAGCATTTT. The rearrangement uses TRBV28 and TRBJ1-5; the match to TRBD1 covers 7 bases. V dropped 3 bases and J dropped 5; count of bases not matched to a gene: 7. The CDR3 has 15 residues. Germline V gives CDR1 MDHEN, CDR2 SYDVKM.

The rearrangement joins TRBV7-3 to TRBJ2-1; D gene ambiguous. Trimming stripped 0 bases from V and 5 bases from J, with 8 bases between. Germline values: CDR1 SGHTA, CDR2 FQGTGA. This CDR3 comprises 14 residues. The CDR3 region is CASSLTRPNNEQFF. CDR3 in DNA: TGTGCCAGCAGCTTAACGCGTCCCAACAATGAGCAGTTCTTC.

Written as DNA, the CDR3 is TGTGCCACCAGCAGAGAGGCTAGCGGGATCTACAATGAGCAGTTCTTC. Encoded protein: CATSREASGIYNEQFF. The chain recombines TRBV15 with TRBJ2-1, with TRBD2 identical over 9 bases. The CDR3 has 16 amino acids. Losses at the gene ends were 0 bases for V and 3 bases for J; bases not matched to a gene: 3. CDR1 is LNHNV and CDR2 is YYDKDF in the germline V gene (reference sequence).

This CDR3 is CASSHTGGARYGYTF. CDR3 DNA: TGTGCCAGCAGCCATACAGGGGGCGCTCGGTATGGCTACACCTTC. V gene TRBV14 combines with J gene TRBJ1-2, with TRBD1 matching 9 bases. The CDR3 is 15 residues long. Germline trimming cut 3 bases from V and 5 bases from J; bases unmatched to any gene: 7. Germline values: CDR1 SGHDN, CDR2 FVKESK.

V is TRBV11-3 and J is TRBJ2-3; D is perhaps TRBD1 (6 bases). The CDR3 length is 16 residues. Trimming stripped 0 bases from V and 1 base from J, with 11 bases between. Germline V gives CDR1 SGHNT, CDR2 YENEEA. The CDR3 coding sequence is TGTGCCAGCAGCTTAGATGGGGGACAAGGCACAGATACGCAGTATTTT. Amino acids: CASSLDGGQGTDTQYF.

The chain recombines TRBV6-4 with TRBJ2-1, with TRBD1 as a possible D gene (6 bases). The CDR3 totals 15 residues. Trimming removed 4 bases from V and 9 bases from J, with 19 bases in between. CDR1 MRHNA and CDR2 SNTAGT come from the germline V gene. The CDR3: CASSVVSGAPGEQFF. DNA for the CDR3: TGTGCCAGCAGTGTTGTCTCAGGGGCGCCGGGTGAGCAGTTCTTC.

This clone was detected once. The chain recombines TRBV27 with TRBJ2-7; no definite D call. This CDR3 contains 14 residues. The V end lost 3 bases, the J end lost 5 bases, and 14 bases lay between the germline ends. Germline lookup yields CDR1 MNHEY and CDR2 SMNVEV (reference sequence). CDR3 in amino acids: CASSFWAGQDEQYF. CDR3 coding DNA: TGTGCCAGCAGTTTTTGGGCAGGTCAAGACGAGCAGTACTTC.

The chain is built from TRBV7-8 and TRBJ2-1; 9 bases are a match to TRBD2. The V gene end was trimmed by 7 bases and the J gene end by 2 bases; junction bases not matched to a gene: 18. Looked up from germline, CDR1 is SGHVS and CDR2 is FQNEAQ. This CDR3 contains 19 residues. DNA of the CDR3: TGTGCCAGCATCCGTACCGGGACTAGCTCCTCCTCTCCCTACAATGAGCAGTTCTTC. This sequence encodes CASIRTGTSSSSPYNEQFF.

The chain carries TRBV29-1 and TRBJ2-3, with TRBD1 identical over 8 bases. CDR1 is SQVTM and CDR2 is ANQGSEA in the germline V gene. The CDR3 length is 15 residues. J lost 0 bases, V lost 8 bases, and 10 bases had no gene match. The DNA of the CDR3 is TGCAGCCATCCAGGCACAGGGGGGAGCACAGATACGCAGTATTTT. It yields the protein CSHPGTGGSTDTQYF.

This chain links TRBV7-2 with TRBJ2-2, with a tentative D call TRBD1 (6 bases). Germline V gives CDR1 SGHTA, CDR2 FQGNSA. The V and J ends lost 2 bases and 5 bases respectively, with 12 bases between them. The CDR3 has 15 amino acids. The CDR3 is CASSLTGTKTGELFF. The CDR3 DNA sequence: TGTGCCAGCAGCTTAACAGGGACCAAAACCGGGGAGCTGTTTTTT. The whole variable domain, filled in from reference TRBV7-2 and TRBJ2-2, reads GAGVSQSPSNKVTEKGKDVELRCDPISGHTALYWYRQSLGQGLEFLIYFQGNSAPDKSGLPSDRFSAERTGGSVSTLTIQRTQQEDSAVYLCASSLTGTKTGELFFGEGSRLTVL.

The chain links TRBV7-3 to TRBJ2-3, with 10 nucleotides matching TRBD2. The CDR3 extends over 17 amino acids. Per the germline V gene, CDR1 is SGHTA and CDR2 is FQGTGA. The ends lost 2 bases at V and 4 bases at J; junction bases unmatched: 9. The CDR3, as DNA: TGTGCCAGCAGCTTACGGGTAGCGGGGGGACCGCCAGATACGCAGTATTTT. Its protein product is CASSLRVAGGPPDTQYF.

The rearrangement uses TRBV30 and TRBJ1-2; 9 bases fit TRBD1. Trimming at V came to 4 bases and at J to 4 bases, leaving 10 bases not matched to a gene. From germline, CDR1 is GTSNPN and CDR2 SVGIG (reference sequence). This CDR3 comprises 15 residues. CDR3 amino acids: CAWTSTGGGGYGYTF. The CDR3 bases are TGTGCCTGGACCTCTACAGGGGGCGGCGGCTATGGCTACACCTTC.

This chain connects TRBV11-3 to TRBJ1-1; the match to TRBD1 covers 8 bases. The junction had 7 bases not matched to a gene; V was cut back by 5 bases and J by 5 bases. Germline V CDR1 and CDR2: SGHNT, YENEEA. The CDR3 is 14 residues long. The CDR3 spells CASSPQGAGTEAFF. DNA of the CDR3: TGTGCCAGCAGCCCCCAGGGGGCGGGGACTGAAGCTTTCTTT.

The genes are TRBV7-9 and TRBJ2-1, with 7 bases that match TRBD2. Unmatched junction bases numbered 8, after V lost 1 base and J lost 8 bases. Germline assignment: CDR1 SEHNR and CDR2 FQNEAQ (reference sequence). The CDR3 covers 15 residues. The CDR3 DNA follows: TGTGCCAGCAGCTTAGGGGTGGGAGGGCCAGATGAGCAGTTCTTC. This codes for CASSLGVGGPDEQFF.

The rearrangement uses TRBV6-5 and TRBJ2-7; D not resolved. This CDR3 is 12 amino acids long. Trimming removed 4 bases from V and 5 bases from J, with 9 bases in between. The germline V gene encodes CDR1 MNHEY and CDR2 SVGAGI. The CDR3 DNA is TGTGCCAGCAGTTCTGGTAGTCACGAGCAGTACTTC. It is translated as CASSSGSHEQYF.

The CDR3 bases are TGTGCCAGCAGTTTATCTGAGATTAGCACAGATACGCAGTATTTT. It translates to CASSLSEISTDTQYF. The chain is built from TRBV27 and TRBJ2-3; D remains unclear. The CDR3 sequence is 15 residues long. The germline V and J ends were trimmed by 0 bases and 0 bases, with 7 bases remaining between them. Germline CDR1 and CDR2: MNHEY and SMNVEV (reference sequence).